The present T cell receptor beta chain was sequenced within a study of blood T cell repertoires in COVID-19. In the study overall: Spain, Italy and the United States supplied samples that represented acute and convalescent COVID-19.

Sequenced by immunoSEQ multiplex PCR; TCRdb stores in-frame clones only, minus some. Of almost 400,000 clones detected, around 87% appear once; the ten largest clones hold about 2.3%. Germline values: CDR1 SGHVS, CDR2 FQNEAQ. The CDR3 totals 19 residues. V lost 1 base and J lost 2, with 21 bases in between. Seattle-derived patients entered the study during active infection and were followed longitudinally. This sequence joins TRBV7-8 and TRBJ2-1; D perhaps matches TRBD2 (6 bases). The sequence was collected from an older woman with COVID-19, enrolled during active disease. The source material was peripheral blood. The CDR3 loop is CASSLVYSGVIRAYNEQFF. DNA of the CDR3: TGTGCCAGCAGCTTAGTTTATAGCGGCGTGATCCGGGCCTACAATGAGCAGTTCTTC.